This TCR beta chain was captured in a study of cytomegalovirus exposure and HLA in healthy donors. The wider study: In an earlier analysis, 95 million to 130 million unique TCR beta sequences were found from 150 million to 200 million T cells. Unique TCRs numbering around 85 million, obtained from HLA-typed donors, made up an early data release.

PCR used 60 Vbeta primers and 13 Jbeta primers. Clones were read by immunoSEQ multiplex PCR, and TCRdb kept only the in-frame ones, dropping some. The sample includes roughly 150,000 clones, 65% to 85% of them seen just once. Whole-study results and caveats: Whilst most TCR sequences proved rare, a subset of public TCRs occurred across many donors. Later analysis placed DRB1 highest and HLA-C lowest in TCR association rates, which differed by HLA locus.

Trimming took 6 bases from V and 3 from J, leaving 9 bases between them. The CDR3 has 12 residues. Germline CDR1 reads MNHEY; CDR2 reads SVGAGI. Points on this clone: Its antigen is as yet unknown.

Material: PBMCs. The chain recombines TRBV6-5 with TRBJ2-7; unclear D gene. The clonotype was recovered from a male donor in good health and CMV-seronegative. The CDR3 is CASRSGYYEQYF. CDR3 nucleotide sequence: TGTGCCAGCAGATCCGGGTACTACGAGCAGTACTTC.